This T cell receptor beta chain comes out of a study of early T cells in non-severe SARS-CoV-2 infection. This clonotype was seen more than once but under ten times. Via MiXCR, TCRdb re-called the 5' RACE reads, giving one row per CDR3 protein. The sample includes approximately 110,000 distinct CDR3 sequences, around 14% of them seen just once. CDR3 length: 15 residues. V was clipped by 3 bases and J by 4 bases; unmatched bases: 8. Germline V gives CDR1 SGHNT, CDR2 YYREEE (reference sequence). This TCR was recovered from an adult who was a healthcare worker with PCR-confirmed SARS-CoV-2 infection or an uninfected control (not recorded which). This chain uses TRBV5-4 with TRBJ1-1; 8 nucleotides agree with TRBD1. The sequenced sample was whole blood. The CDR3 region is CASSSPDREGTEAFF. The CDR3 nucleotides are TGTGCCAGCAGCTCGCCGGACAGGGAGGGCACTGAAGCTTTCTTT.